This TCR beta chain emerged from a study of T cells in Graves' hyperthyroidism and ophthalmopathy. Study summary: The blood sample was taken at first diagnosis, before treatment began.

This CDR3 has 15 residues. Deletions cut 6 bases from V and 7 bases from J, with 19 bases between. Germline-derived CDR1 and CDR2 are MDHEN and SYDVKM. Lactation, pregnancy, other autoimmune disease or uncontrolled infection led to exclusion of patients. The authors obtained PBMCs from over 8 ml of fresh peripheral blood. Overall study findings and caveats: Blood shared most expanded thyroid clonotypes above 0.001.

Amplified TCR beta CDR3 regions derived from RNA transcripts. During a first-round RT-PCR of the TCR CDR3, the HTBI primer set was used. One entry per CDR3 protein results from TCRdb running MiXCR on the multiplex PCR reads. The sample includes about 250,000 distinct CDR3 sequences, about 16% seen only once; the top ten take 30% to 35%. This clonotype has at least ten counts. Its antigen is currently unknown. Material: blood. This receptor was identified in a woman between 50 and 59 years old with Graves' hyperthyroidism that later progressed to Graves' ophthalmopathy. This chain connects TRBV28 to TRBJ1-5; weak D call: TRBD1 (6 bases). As DNA, the CDR3 is TGTGCCAGCAGCAACGACAGGCCCGGGGGGCAGCCCCAGCATTTT. It specifies CASSNDRPGGQPQHF.